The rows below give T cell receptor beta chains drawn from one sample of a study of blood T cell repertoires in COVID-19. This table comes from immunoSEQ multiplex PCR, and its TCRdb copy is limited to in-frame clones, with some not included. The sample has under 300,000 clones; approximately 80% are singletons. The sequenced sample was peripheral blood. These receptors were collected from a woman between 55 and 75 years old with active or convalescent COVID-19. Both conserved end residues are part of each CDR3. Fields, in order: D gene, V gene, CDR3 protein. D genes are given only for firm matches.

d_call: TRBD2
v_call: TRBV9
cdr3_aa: CASSPGGKVQYF

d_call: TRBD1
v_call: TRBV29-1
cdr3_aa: CSVVDLGGTGEETQYF

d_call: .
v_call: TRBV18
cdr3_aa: CASSPRRGHYGYTF

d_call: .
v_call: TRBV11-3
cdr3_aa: CASSAKTWDTNTEAFF

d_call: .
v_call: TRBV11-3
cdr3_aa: CASSFLRGTEAFF

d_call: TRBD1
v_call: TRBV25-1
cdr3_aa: CASSIGQGNTGELFF

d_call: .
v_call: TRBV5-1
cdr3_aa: CASSLARGSYEQYF

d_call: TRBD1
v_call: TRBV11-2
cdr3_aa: CASSLFRGNMNTEAFF

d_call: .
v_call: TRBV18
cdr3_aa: CASSPRPPADTEAFF

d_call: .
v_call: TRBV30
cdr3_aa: CAGKGGHNEQFF

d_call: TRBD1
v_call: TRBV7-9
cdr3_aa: CANPMTGGPGELFF

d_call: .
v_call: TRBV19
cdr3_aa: CASSTPLDEKLFF

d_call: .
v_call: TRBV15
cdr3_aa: CATSRLTGFAGRRTENEQFF

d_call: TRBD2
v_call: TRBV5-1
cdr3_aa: CASSPGLVPHGELFF

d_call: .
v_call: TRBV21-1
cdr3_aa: CASSKVGPVIGTIYEQYF

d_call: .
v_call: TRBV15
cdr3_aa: CATSRGIESSYNEQFF

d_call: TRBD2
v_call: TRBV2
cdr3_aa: CASSEQRGTSYNEQFF

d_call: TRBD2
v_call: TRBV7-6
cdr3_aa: CASSLAQGSGAVF

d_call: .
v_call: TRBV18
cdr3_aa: CASSRNAGEGDTQYF

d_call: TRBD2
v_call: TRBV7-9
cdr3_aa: CASSLGLAKNTGELFF

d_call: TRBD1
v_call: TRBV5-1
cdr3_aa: CASSLRGQGGGADTQYF

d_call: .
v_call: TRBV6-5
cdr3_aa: CASSVTGNDSPLHF

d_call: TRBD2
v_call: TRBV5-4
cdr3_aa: CASRSGRTGTDTQYF

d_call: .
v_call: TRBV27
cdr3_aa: CASSPSGTGGTSNGYTF

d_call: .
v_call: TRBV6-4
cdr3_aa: CASSAEGGDTEAFF

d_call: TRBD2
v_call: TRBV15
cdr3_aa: CATSREEMTSGGPVYEQFF

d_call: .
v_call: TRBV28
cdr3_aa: CASSLRGSGGTF

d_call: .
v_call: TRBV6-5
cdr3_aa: CASSLTGGNTEAFF

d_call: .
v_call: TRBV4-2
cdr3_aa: CASSQVDGGEDTIYF

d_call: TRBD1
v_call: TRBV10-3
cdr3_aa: CAISETGDGNQPQHF

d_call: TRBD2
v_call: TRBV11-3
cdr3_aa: CASGGLAVNEQFF

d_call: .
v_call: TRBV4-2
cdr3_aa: CASSQDRGVAQPQHF

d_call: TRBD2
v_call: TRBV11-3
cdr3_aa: CASSFLAGGYNEQFF

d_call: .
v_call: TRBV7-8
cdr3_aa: CASSFGGRETQYF

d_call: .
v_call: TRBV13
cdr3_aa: CASSLGQANNSPLHF

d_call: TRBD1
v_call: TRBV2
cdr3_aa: CASSDRDRGFYEQYF

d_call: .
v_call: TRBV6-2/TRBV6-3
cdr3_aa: CASSSTVYNEQFF

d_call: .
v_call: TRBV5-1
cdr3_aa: CASSMATGSVYGYTF

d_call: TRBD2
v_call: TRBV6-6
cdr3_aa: CASSTGTSGGASLF

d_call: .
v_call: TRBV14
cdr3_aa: CASSQVRQNTGELFF

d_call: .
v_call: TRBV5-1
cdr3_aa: CASSHSSGGGEAFF

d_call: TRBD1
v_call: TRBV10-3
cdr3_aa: CAIKRGAGRQGDTEAFF

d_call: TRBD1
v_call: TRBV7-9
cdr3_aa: CASSLVLDRGASAFF

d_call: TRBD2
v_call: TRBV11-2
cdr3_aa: CASSLSGSGQTGELFF

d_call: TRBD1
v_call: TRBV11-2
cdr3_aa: CASSGLTGIVHNEQFF

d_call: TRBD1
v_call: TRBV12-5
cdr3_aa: CASGLVPDRGYEAFF

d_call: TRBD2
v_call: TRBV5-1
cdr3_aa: CASSLANRRGAADTQYF

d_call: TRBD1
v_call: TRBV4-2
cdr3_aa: CASSLPTGGSEKLFF

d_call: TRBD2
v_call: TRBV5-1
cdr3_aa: CASSPRGSGGRDTQYF

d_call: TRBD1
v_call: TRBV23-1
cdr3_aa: CASSQFWDRGIGQETQYF

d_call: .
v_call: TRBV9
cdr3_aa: CASSTRHWAGELFF

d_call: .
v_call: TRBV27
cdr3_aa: CASSLAFGGSLQFF

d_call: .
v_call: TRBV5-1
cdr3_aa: CASSLDAASERNIQYF

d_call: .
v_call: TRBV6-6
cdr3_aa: CASSYREDGYTF

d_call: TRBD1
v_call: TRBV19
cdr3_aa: CASSRPADRAFVATNEKLFF